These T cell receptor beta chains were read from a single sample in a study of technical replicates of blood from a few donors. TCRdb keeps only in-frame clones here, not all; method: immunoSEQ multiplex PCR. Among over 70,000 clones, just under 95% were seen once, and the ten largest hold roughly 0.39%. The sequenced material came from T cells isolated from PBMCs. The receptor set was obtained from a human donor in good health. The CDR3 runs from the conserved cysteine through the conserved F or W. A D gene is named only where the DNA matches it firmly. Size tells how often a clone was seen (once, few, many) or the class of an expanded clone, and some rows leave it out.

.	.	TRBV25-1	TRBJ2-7	CASRQTSSYEQYF	TGTGCCAGCCGACAGACGAGCTCCTACGAGCAGTACTTC
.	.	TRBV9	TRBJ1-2	CASSVDRTLNYGYTF	TGTGCCAGCAGCGTTGATAGGACTCTAAACTATGGCTACACCTTC
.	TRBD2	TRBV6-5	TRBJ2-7	CASSYSGGDDEQYF	TGTGCCAGCAGTTATTCGGGAGGGGACGACGAGCAGTACTTC
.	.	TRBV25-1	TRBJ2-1	CASSGRVGSNEQFF	TGTGCCAGCAGTGGCAGGGTGGGATCCAATGAGCAGTTCTTC
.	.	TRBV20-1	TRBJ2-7	CSASPAYEQYF	TGCAGTGCTAGTCCCGCGTACGAGCAGTACTTC
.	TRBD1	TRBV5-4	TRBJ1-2	CASSAAGTVYGYTF	TGTGCCAGCAGCGCCGCCGGGACAGTCTATGGCTACACCTTC
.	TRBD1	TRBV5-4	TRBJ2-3	CASRRTGSGDTQYF	TGTGCCAGCAGGAGGACAGGGTCCGGAGATACGCAGTATTTT
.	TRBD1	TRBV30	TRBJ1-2	CAMDARVTGSADHGYTF	TGTGCCATGGATGCCCGTGTGACAGGGTCGGCTGATCATGGCTACACCTTC
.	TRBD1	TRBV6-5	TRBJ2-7	CASSGGTGGDHEQYF	TGTGCCAGCAGTGGGGGGACAGGGGGCGACCACGAGCAGTACTTC
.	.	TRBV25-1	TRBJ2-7	CASSLGTAYEQYF	TGTGCCAGCAGTTTAGGGACTGCCTACGAGCAGTACTTC
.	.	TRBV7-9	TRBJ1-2	CASSQSTLGAYTF	TGTGCCAGCAGCCAATCCACTTTGGGGGCCTACACCTTC
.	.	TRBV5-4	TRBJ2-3	CANGQSTDTQYF	TGTGCCAACGGACAGTCCACAGATACGCAGTATTTT
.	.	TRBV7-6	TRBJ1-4	CASSNVGLEEKLFF	TGTGCCAGCAGCAACGTTGGGCTTGAGGAAAAACTGTTTTTT
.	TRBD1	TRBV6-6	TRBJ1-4	CASRETGGSEEKLFF	TGTGCCAGCAGGGAAACAGGGGGCTCGGAGGAAAAACTGTTTTTT
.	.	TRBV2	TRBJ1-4	CASSPRTVPNEKLFF	TGTGCCAGCAGTCCTAGGACTGTACCGAATGAAAAACTGTTTTTT
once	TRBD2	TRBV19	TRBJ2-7	CASSISGSGYEQYF	TGTGCCAGTAGTATAAGCGGGAGCGGCTACGAGCAGTACTTC
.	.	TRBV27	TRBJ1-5	CASSLTEGSNQPQHF	TGTGCCAGCAGTTTAACGGAGGGCAGCAATCAGCCCCAGCATTTT
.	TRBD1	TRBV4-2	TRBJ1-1	CASSQATGGYTEAFF	TGTGCCAGCAGCCAAGCTACAGGGGGCTACACTGAAGCTTTCTTT
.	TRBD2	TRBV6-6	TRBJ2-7	CASSQTGTSFHEQYF	TGTGCCAGCAGCCAGACCGGGACTAGTTTCCACGAGCAGTACTTC
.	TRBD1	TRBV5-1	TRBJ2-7	CASSQGTGGNYEQYF	TGCGCCAGCAGCCAAGGGACAGGGGGGAACTACGAGCAGTACTTC
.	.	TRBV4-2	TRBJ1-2	CASSQSSRRDVYGYTF	TGTGCCAGCAGCCAGTCCTCTAGGCGGGACGTCTATGGCTACACCTTC
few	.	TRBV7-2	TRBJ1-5	CASSLDVDGQPQHF	TGTGCCAGCAGCTTAGATGTTGACGGGCAGCCCCAGCATTTT
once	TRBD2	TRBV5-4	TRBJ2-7	CASSSTLAARSYEQYF	TGTGCCAGCAGCAGTACACTAGCGGCTCGCTCCTACGAGCAGTACTTC
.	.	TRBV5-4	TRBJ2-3	CASSFRADSIDTQYF	TGTGCCAGCAGCTTCCGTGCGGACAGCATAGATACGCAGTATTTT
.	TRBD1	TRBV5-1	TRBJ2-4	CASSLEQGMYKNIQYF	TGCGCCAGCAGCTTGGAACAGGGGATGTACAAAAACATTCAGTACTTC
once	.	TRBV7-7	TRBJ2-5	CASSLNRRQETQYF	TGTGCTAGCAGCTTAAATAGGAGACAAGAGACCCAGTACTTC
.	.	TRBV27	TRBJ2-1	CATAEGTPYNEQFF	TGTGCCACCGCCGAGGGAACCCCCTACAATGAGCAGTTCTTC
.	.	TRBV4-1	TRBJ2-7	CASRSDSGEQYF	TGCGCCAGCAGATCCGACAGTGGCGAGCAGTACTTC
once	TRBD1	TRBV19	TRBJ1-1	CASTYYRGNTEAFF	TGTGCCAGCACATATTACAGGGGTAACACTGAAGCTTTCTTT
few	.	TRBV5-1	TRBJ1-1	CASSLEQTRLNTEAFF	TGCGCCAGCAGCTTGGAACAGACCCGCTTGAACACTGAAGCTTTCTTT
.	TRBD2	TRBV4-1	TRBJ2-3	CASSLGGLAGEGNTDTQYF	TGCGCCAGCAGCCTCGGCGGACTAGCGGGAGAAGGGAACACAGATACGCAGTATTTT
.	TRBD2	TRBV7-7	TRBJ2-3	CASSLGLATWGDTQYF	TGTGCTAGCAGCTTAGGACTAGCGACTTGGGGAGATACGCAGTATTTT
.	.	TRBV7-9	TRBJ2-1	CASSLGVAGGPNEQFF	TGTGCCAGCAGCTTAGGAGTAGCTGGAGGGCCTAATGAGCAGTTCTTC
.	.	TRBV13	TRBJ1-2	CASSHNIGVGYTF	TGTGCCAGCAGCCATAATATAGGGGTCGGCTACACCTTC
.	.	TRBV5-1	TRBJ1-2	CASSHGALGRGYGYTF	TGCGCCAGCAGCCACGGGGCCCTGGGCAGGGGCTATGGCTACACCTTC
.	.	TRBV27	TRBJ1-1	CASSLIWSDTEAFF	TGTGCCAGCAGTCTCATCTGGAGTGATACTGAAGCTTTCTTT
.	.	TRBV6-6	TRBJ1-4	CASSYGGNEKLFF	TGTGCCAGCAGTTACGGTGGCAATGAAAAACTGTTTTTT
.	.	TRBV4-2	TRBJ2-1	CASSQDLRREQFF	TGTGCCAGCAGCCAAGACTTGCGGAGGGAGCAGTTCTTC
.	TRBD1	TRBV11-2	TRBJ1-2	CASSLPGQGAGYTF	TGTGCCAGCAGCCTCCCGGGACAGGGGGCCGGCTACACCTTC
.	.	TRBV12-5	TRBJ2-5	CASAPLGLAVQETQYF	TGTGCTAGTGCCCCTCTAGGCTTAGCGGTCCAAGAGACCCAGTACTTC
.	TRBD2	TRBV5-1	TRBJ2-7	CASSLGLAGSSYEQYF	TGCGCCAGCAGCTTAGGACTAGCAGGTAGCTCCTACGAGCAGTACTTC
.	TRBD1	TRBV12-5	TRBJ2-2	CASGQGQGRTGELFF	TGTGCTAGTGGTCAGGGACAGGGGAGGACCGGGGAGCTGTTTTTT
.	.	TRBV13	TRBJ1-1	CASSLNRAMNTEAFF	TGTGCCAGCAGCTTAAACAGGGCCATGAACACTGAAGCTTTCTTT
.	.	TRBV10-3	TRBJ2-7	CAITPGWDYEQYF	TGTGCCATCACCCCAGGGTGGGACTACGAGCAGTACTTC
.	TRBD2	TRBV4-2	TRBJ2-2	CASSHPPFGLAGAGELFF	TGTGCCAGCAGCCACCCACCCTTCGGGCTAGCGGGAGCCGGGGAGCTGTTTTTT